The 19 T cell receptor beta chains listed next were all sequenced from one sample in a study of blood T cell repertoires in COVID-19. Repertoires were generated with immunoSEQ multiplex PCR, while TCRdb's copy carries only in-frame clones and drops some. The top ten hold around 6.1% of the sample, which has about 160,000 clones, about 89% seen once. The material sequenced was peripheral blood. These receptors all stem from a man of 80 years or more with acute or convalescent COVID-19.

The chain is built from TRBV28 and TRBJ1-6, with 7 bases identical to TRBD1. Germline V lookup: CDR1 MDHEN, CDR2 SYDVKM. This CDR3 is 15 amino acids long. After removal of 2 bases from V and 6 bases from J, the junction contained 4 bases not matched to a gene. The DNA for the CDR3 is TGTGCCAGCAGTTTAAAGGGGGCGGGTAATTCACCCCTCCACTTT. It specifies CASSLKGAGNSPLHF.

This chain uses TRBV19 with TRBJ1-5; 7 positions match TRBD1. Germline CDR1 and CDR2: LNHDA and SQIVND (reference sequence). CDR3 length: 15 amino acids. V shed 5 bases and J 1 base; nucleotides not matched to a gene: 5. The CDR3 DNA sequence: TGTGCCAGTAGTGGGGGACAGCAGAGCAATCAGCCCCAGCATTTT. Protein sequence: CASSGGQQSNQPQHF.

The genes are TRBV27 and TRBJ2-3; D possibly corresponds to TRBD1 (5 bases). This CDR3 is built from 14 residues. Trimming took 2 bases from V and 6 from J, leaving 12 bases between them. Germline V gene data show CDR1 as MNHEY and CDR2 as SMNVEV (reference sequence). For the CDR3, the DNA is TGTGCCAGCAGTTTACAGGGATTCGCGGATACGCAGTATTTT. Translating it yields CASSLQGFADTQYF.

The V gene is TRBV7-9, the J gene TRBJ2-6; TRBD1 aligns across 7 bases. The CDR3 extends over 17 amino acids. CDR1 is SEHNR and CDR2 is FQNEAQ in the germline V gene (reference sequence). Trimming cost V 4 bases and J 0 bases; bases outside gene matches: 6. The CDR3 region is CASSSGQVISGANVLTF. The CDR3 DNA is TGTGCCAGCAGCTCCGGACAGGTGATCTCTGGGGCCAACGTCCTGACTTTC.

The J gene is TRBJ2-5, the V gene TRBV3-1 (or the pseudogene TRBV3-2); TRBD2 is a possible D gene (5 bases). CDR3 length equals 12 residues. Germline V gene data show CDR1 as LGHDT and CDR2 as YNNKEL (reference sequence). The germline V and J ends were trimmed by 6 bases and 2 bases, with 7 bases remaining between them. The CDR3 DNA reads TGTGCCAGCAGTGGACTGCAAGAGACCCAGTACTTC. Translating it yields CASSGLQETQYF.

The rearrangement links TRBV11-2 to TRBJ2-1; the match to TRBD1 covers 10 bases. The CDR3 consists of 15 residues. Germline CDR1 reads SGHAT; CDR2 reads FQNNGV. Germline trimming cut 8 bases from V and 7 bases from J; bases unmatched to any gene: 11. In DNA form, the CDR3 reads TGTGCCAGCGCTCCGACGGACAGGGGGTGGAATGAGCAGTTCTTC. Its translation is CASAPTDRGWNEQFF.

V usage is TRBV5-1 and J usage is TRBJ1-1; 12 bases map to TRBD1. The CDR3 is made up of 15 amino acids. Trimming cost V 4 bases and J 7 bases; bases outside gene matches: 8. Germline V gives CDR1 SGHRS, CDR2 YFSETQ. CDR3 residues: CASSGGTGGADEAFF. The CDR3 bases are TGCGCCAGCAGCGGTGGGACAGGGGGCGCGGATGAAGCTTTCTTT.

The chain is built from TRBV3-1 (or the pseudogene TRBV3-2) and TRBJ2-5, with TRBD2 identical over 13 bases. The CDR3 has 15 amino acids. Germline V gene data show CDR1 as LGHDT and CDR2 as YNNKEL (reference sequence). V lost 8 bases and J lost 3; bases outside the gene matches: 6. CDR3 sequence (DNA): TGTGCCAGCGGAGGGACTAGCGGGATTGAAGAGACCCAGTACTTC. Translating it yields CASGGTSGIEETQYF.

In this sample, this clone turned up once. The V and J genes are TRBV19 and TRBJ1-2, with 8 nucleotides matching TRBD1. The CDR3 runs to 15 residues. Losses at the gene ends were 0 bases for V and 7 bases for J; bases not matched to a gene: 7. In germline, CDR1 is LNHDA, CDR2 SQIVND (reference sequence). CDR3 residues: CASSIDLGQESGYTF. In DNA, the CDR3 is TGTGCCAGTAGTATAGATCTGGGACAGGAGAGTGGCTACACCTTC.

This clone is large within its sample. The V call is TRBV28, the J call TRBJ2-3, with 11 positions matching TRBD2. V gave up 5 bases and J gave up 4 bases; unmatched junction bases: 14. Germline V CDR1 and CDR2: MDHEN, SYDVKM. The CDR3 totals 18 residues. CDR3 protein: CASSHDSGGAVDADTQYF. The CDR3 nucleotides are TGTGCCAGCAGTCACGATAGCGGGGGGGCCGTAGACGCAGATACGCAGTATTTT. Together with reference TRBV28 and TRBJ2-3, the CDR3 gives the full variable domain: DVKVTQSSRYLVKRTGEKVFLECVQDMDHENMFWYRQDPGLGLRLIYFSYDVKMKEKGDIPEGYSVSREKKERFSLILESASTNQTSMYLCASSHDSGGAVDADTQYFGPGTRLTVL.

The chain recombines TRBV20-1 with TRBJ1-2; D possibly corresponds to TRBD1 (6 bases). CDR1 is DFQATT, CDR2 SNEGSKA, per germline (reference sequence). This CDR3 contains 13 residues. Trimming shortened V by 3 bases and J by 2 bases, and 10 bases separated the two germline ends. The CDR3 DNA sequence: TGCAGTGCTAGTACCAGGGGAAACTATGGCTACACCTTC. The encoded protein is CSASTRGNYGYTF.

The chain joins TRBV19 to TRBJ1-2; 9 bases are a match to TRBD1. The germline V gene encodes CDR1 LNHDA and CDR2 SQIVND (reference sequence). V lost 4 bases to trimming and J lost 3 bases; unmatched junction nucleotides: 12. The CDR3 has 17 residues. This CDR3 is CASSTQKYGTGYYGYTF. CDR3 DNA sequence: TGTGCCAGTAGTACCCAGAAGTACGGGACAGGGTACTATGGCTACACCTTC. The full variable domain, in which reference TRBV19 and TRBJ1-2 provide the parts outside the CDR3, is DGGITQSPKYLFRKEGQNVTLSCEQNLNHDAMYWYRQDPGQGLRLIYYSQIVNDFQKGDIAEGYSVSREKKESFPLTVTSAQKNPTAFYLCASSTQKYGTGYYGYTFGSGTRLTVV.

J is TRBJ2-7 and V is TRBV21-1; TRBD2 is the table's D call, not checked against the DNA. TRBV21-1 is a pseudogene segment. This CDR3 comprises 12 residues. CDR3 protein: CASSEEVYEQYF. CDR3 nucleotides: TGTGCCAGCTCCGAAGAGGTGTACGAGCAGTACTTC.

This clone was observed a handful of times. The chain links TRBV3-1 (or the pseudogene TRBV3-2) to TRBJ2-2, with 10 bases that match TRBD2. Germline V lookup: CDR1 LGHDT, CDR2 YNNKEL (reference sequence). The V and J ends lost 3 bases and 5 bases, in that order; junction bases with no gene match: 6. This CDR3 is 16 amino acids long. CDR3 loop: CASSQRLAGVTGELFF. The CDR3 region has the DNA TGTGCCAGCAGCCAGCGGCTAGCGGGAGTTACCGGGGAGCTGTTTTTT.

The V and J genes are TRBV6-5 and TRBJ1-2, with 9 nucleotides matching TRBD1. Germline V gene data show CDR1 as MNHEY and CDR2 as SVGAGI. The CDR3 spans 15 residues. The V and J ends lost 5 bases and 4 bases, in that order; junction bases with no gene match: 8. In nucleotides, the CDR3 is TGTGCCAGCAGTAAGGGCGGACAGGGGCTCTATGGCTACACCTTC. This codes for CASSKGGQGLYGYTF.

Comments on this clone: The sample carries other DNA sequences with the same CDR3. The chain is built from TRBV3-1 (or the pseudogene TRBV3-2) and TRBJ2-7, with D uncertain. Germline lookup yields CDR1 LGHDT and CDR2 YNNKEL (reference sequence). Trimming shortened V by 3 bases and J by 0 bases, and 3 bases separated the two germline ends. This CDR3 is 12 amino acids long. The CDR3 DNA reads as TGTGCCAGCAGCCAGAGCTCCTACGAGCAGTACTTC. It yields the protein CASSQSSYEQYF.

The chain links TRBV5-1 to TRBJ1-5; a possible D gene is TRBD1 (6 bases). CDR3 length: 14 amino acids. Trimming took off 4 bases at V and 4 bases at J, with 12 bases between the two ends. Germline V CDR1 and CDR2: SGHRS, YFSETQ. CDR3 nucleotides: TGCGCCAGCAGCAAGGGGGACGGGAATCAGCCCCAGCATTTT. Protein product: CASSKGDGNQPQHF.

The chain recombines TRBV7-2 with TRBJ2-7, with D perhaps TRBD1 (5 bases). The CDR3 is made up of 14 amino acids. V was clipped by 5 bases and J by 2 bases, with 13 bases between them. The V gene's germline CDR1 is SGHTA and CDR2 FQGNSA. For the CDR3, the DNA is TGTGCCAGCAGCGGGGCGGCTAGTACCTACGAGCAGTACTTC. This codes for CASSGAASTYEQYF.

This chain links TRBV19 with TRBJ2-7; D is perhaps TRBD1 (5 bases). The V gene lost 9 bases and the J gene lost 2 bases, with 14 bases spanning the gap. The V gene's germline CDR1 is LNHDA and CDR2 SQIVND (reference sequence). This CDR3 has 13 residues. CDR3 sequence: CASRQTGTYEQYF. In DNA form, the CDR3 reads TGTGCCAGCCGGCAAACAGGAACCTACGAGCAGTACTTC.